One sample yielded the 5 T cell receptor beta chains listed below, sequenced in a study of cytomegalovirus exposure and HLA in healthy donors (dated by TCRdb to the late 2010s). The library was built by means of the immunoSEQ multiplex PCR assay. A mixture of 60 forward primers for TCR Vbeta segments and 13 reverse primers for TCR Jbeta segments was used in the multiplex PCR. TCRdb retrieved this table from immuneACCESS and kept in-frame rearrangements only. Not all clones are present; in checked studies, unresolved V genes account for under half, and no reason is known for the remainder. The table for this sample lists roughly 130,000 clones; 75% to 85% of them were counted only once. The biggest ten clones account for 1% of the sample. Sequencing was performed on PBMCs. Every receptor here comes from a man aged 35-49 years in good health and CMV-seronegative.

V is TRBV9 and J is TRBJ2-5; TRBD1 agrees at 10 bases. The V gene's germline CDR1 is SGDLS and CDR2 YYNGEE. Unmatched junction bases numbered 3, after V lost 2 bases and J lost 5 bases. This CDR3 region has 14 residues. CDR3 sequence (DNA): TGTGCCAGCAGCGTGGACAGGGGGAGGGAGACCCAGTACTTC. The encoded protein is CASSVDRGRETQYF.

The chain combines TRBV2 with TRBJ2-1; 9 bases match TRBD2. With 7 bases clipped from V and 9 bases from J, the junction kept 7 bases outside the gene matches. This CDR3 is built from 13 residues. CDR1 and CDR2 (germline): SNHLY, FYNNEI. The CDR3 here is CASNPGLAGEQFF. The CDR3 region has the DNA TGTGCCAGCAACCCGGGACTAGCCGGTGAGCAGTTCTTC.

V usage is TRBV15 and J usage is TRBJ2-1, with 8 bases aligning to TRBD1. Trimming cost V 1 base and J 0 bases; bases outside gene matches: 8. The length of the CDR3 is 18 residues. CDR1 is LNHNV, CDR2 YYDKDF, per germline (reference sequence). CDR3 bases: TGTGCCACCAGCAGAGGGACAGGGACCCCGAGCTCCTACAATGAGCAGTTCTTC. Amino acids: CATSRGTGTPSSYNEQFF.

This chain links TRBV2 with TRBJ2-3, with a weak D call TRBD2 (5 bases). Germline V gene sequence: CDR1 SNHLY, CDR2 FYNNEI. The V end lost 9 bases, the J end lost 0 bases, and 10 bases lay between the germline ends. The CDR3 length is 13 residues. This CDR3 is CARRWESTDTQYF. In DNA form, the CDR3 reads TGTGCCAGACGGTGGGAGAGCACAGATACGCAGTATTTT.

The V call is TRBV28, the J call TRBJ2-5; D might be TRBD2 (7 bases). Per germline, CDR1 MDHEN and CDR2 SYDVKM. The V end lost 1 base, the J end lost 4 bases, and 10 bases lay between the germline ends. The CDR3 has 14 residues. This CDR3 reads CASSLLGGGETQYF. CDR3 sequence (DNA): TGTGCCAGCAGTTTATTAGGGGGGGGAGAGACCCAGTACTTC.